This T cell receptor (beta chain) was sequenced for a study of blood T cell repertoires in COVID-19. Overall study context: Specimens from acute and convalescent COVID-19 originated in the United States, Italy and Spain. The cDNA or gDNA used as material had been derived from T cells, B-cell-depleted T cells, or PBMCs.

Germline-derived CDR1 and CDR2 are SGHRS and YFSETQ. With V trimmed by 0 bases and J by 2 bases, 3 bases remained unmatched. The CDR3 loop spans 15 amino acids. Original processing methods: Estimation of nucleated cell counts was performed using reference gene primer amplification. The method was immunoSEQ multiplex PCR; TCRdb's version includes in-frame clones alone and lacks a portion of them. The D gene and trimming were derived from the DNA, and the V and J assignments and clone size from that table. The sample yields 95,000 to 150,000 clones, roughly 88% seen once. The sequence was collected from a woman between 45 and 60 years old with active or convalescent COVID-19. The sequenced sample consisted of peripheral blood. The V and J genes are TRBV5-1 and TRBJ2-3; 7 bases fit TRBD2. The CDR3 DNA follows: TGCGCCAGCAGCTTGGGAACTAGCGACACAGATACGCAGTATTTT. This gives the protein CASSLGTSDTDTQYF.